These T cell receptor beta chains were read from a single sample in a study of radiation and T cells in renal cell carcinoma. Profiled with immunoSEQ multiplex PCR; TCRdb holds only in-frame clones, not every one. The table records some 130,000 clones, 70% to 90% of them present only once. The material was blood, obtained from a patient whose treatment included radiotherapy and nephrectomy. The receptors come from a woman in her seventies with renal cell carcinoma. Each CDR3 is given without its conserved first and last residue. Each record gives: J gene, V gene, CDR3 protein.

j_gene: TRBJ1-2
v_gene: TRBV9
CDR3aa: ASSEETGFNYGYT

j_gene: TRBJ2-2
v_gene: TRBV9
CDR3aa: ASSNTGELF

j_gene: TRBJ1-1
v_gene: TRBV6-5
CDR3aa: ASSYLTGTEAF

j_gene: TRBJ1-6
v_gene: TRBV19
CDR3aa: ASRGGGTVNSPLH

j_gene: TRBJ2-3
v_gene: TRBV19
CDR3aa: ASSIGLAGGQGTDTQY

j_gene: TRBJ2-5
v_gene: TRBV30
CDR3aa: AWSVGGRETQY

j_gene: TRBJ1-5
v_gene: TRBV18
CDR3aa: ASSPDRKNQPQH

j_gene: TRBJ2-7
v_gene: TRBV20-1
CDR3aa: SALGSYEQY

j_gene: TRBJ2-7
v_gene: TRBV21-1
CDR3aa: ASSKLAGGSYGQY

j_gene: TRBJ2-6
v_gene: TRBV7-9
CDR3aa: ASSDTGSRTSGANVLT

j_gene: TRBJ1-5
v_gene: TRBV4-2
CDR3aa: ASSQDLRGNQPQH

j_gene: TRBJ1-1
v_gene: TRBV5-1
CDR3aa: ASSLGGSEGTEAF

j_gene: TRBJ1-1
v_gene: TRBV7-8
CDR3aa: ASSLGEVGNTEAF

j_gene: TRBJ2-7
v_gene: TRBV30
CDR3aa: AWSVRGTNSYEQY

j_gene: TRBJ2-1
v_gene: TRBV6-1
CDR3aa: ASRRSGGAVQF

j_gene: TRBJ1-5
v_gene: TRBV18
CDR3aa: ASSPGTGRQPQH

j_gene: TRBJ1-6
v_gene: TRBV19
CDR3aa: ASSIFSDPTQPLH

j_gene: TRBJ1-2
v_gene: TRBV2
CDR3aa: ASRKGREGDGYT

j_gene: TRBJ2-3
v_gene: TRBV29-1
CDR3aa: SVDRVSGTDTQY

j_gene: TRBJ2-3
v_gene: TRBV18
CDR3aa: ASSPPTDTQY

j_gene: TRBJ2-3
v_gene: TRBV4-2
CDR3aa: ASSPRTTLDTQY

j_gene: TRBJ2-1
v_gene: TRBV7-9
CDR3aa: ASSSGTSNLNEQF

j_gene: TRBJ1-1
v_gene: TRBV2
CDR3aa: ASSDGVRAVDGTEAF

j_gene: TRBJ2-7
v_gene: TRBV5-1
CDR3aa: ASSQTGGSYEQY

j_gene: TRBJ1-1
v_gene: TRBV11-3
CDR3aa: ASSPSGGNTEAF

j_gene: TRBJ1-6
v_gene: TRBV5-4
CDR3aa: ASRSTGALASPLH